These 8 T cell receptor beta chains originate from one sample sequenced in a study of Graves' ophthalmopathy and Graves' hyperthyroidism. RNA transcripts were the template, and TCR beta CDR3 regions were amplified from them. A first-round RT-PCR used HTBI primers, followed by a second-round multiplex PCR. MiXCR was run by TCRdb on the multiplex PCR reads, yielding one entry per CDR3 protein. The sample has 900,000 to 1,200,000 distinct CDR3 sequences, roughly 35% seen once. The sequenced sample was peripheral blood or thyroid tissue (not recorded which). These receptors came from an adult man with Graves' hyperthyroidism.

The CDR3 loop reads CSVRRLAQYTDTQYF. The CDR3 bases are TGCAGCGTCCGAAGACTAGCCCAATACACAGATACGCAGTATTTT. The V gene is TRBV29-1, the J gene TRBJ2-3; TRBD2 agrees at 7 bases. J gave up 2 bases and V 6 bases, and 11 bases lay outside the gene matches. Germline CDR1 SQVTM, CDR2 ANQGSEA. This CDR3 has 15 amino acids.

This clonotype has a handful of counts. This chain joins TRBV5-1 and TRBJ1-1; tentatively, D is TRBD1 (5 bases). This CDR3 has 15 residues. Germline-derived CDR1 and CDR2 are SGHRS and YFSETQ. V lost 4 bases to trimming and J lost 1 base, with 14 bases between them. CDR3 sequence: CASSPYGTQNTEAFF. In DNA, the CDR3 is TGCGCCAGCAGCCCCTACGGGACGCAGAACACTGAAGCTTTCTTT.

This clonotype has only a few counts. A read error is possible here, since a much larger clone lies one base away. The chain couples TRBV29-1 to TRBJ2-5; D gene ambiguous. The CDR3 spans 13 residues. Germline lookup yields CDR1 SQVTM and CDR2 ANQGSEA. The ends were cut back, 6 bases at V and 5 bases at J, with 16 bases in the middle. The CDR3 nucleotides read TGCAGCGTCCTTCCGGACCGTCCGGAGACCCAGTACTTC. As protein: CSVLPDRPETQYF.

This clonotype appeared a few times. J is TRBJ2-6 and V is TRBV12-3 or TRBV12-4; no firm D call. The CDR3 runs to 16 residues. The germline V and J ends were trimmed by 3 bases and 0 bases, with 9 bases remaining between them. Written as DNA, the CDR3 is TGTGCCAGCAGTTTCGGGTGGAGCTCTGGGGCCAACGTCCTGACTTTC. Protein: CASSFGWSSGANVLTF.

In this sample, this clonotype turned up a few times. This sequence joins TRBV6-6 and TRBJ1-1, with 11 positions matching TRBD1. The V and J ends lost 0 bases and 6 bases, in that order; junction bases with no gene match: 3. Germline V gene lookup returns CDR1 MNHNY and CDR2 SVGAGI (reference sequence). The CDR3 length is 15 residues. The DNA of the CDR3 is TGTGCCAGCAGTTACTCGGACAGGGGGCGACCTGAAGCTTTCTTT. Protein product: CASSYSDRGRPEAFF.

This clonotype was observed many times. This chain joins TRBV9 and TRBJ2-5; tentative D call: TRBD1 (5 bases). V lost 0 bases and J 3 bases, leaving 9 bases between the germline ends. The CDR3 runs 14 residues. The germline gives CDR1 SGDLS, CDR2 YYNGEE. CDR3 sequence reads: CASSVDGREETQYF. CDR3 nucleotide sequence: TGTGCCAGCAGCGTAGATGGCAGGGAAGAGACCCAGTACTTC.

Comment on this clonotype: A much larger clone differs by one base, so this may be a read error. J is TRBJ2-6 and V is TRBV12-3 or TRBV12-4, with 9 nucleotides matching TRBD1. This CDR3 spans 18 amino acids. CDR3 bases: TGTGCCAGCAGCATCCGGGACAGGGTGAGCTCTGGGGCCAACGTCCCGACTTTC. Protein sequence: CASSIRDRVSSGANVPTF.

Many counts were recorded for this clonotype. The chain combines TRBV6-5 with TRBJ2-5; no firm D call. V was clipped by 2 bases and J by 5 bases, with 9 bases between them. Per germline, CDR1 MNHEY and CDR2 SVGAGI. The CDR3 loop spans 13 amino acids. The CDR3: CASSYGLHETQYF. The CDR3 DNA reads as TGTGCCAGCAGTTACGGGCTTCACGAGACCCAGTACTTC.